This is a list of T cell receptor beta chains from one sample in a study of shared clonotypes between healthy human individuals. TCRdb's table, derived via immunoSEQ multiplex PCR, lists solely in-frame clones and lacks some. The sample shows 2 million to 2.5 million clones, about nine tenths of them seen only once. The source material was naive CD4+ T cells from PBMCs. The receptors derive from a man in his late teens or twenties in good health. Some clones in this sample may be carry-over from other donors' samples. Both conserved end residues are part of each CDR3. A D gene is named only where the DNA matches it firmly. Size is omitted from some rows. Given values are once, few, many or a class for expanded clones.

TRBJ2-7,.,TRBD1,TRBV6-6,TGTGCCAGCAGTTACCCACAGGGGCGGGTGGATGAGCAGTACTTC,CASSYPQGRVDEQYF
TRBJ2-3,.,TRBD2,TRBV5-1,TGCGCCAGCAGCTTGGGTAGCGGGACAGATACGCAGTATTTT,CASSLGSGTDTQYF
TRBJ2-7,.,.,TRBV2,TGTGCCAGCAGTGAAGCGTCCAGCTACGAGCAGTACTTC,CASSEASSYEQYF
TRBJ1-2,once,.,TRBV18,TGTGCCAGCTCAGAAACCACCGGGGCGAATTATGGCTACACCTTC,CASSETTGANYGYTF
TRBJ1-3,.,.,TRBV18,TGTGCCAGCTCACCTTCCACAGGCACGAGGAACACCATATATTTT,CASSPSTGTRNTIYF
TRBJ2-7,once,.,TRBV4-3,TGCGCCAGCAGCCAAGAAGGAACTCGCCCCCACGAGCAGTACTTC,CASSQEGTRPHEQYF
TRBJ1-5,.,.,TRBV6-6,TGTGCCAGCAGTGGTGCCGGGACATCGACAAATCAGCCCCAGCATTTT,CASSGAGTSTNQPQHF
TRBJ2-1,.,.,TRBV5-1,TGCGCCAGCTCAATGGGCCAGGGGCCCTACAATGAGCAGTTCTTC,CASSMGQGPYNEQFF
TRBJ1-2,.,.,TRBV28,TGTGCCAGCAGTTTAGCAGGGGAGGCGAACGGCTACACCTTC,CASSLAGEANGYTF
TRBJ2-7,.,.,TRBV7-3,TGTGCCAGCAGCCTGGGACGAGACTACGAGCAGTACTTC,CASSLGRDYEQYF
TRBJ1-5,once,.,TRBV29-1,TGCAGCGTTGTGTGGGGGAATAGCAATCAGCCCCAGCATTTT,CSVVWGNSNQPQHF
TRBJ1-2,.,.,TRBV5-1,TGCGCCAGCAGCTTGGCCCAGGGCAAGGATGGCTACACCTTC,CASSLAQGKDGYTF
TRBJ2-3,.,.,TRBV5-6,TGTGCCAGCAGCTTGTTCGAAGGGGGTAATGTTCAGTATTTT,CASSLFEGGNVQYF
TRBJ2-1,.,.,TRBV5-1,TGCGCCAGCAGCTTGGGAGGCGGAACCTACAATGAGCAGTTCTTC,CASSLGGGTYNEQFF
TRBJ2-5,once,TRBD2,TRBV14,TGTGCCAGCAGCCAATACACCGGGCCGGGGGGTTGGGAGACCCAGTACTTC,CASSQYTGPGGWETQYF
TRBJ2-2,.,TRBD2,TRBV5-1,TGCGCCAGCAGCCGGTCGGGCGGGAGCACCGGGGAGCTGTTTTTT,CASSRSGGSTGELFF
TRBJ1-2,.,.,TRBV18,TGTGCCAGCTCACCCGATAGGGTGAACTATGGCTACACCTTC,CASSPDRVNYGYTF
TRBJ1-4,.,TRBD1,TRBV5-1,TGCGCCAGCAGCAACACAGGGGCGACTAATGAAAAACTGTTTTTT,CASSNTGATNEKLFF
TRBJ1-4,.,.,TRBV5-6,TGTGCCAGCAGCAACCCGACAGGAACTAATGAAAAACTGTTTTTT,CASSNPTGTNEKLFF
TRBJ2-7,.,.,TRBV5-6,TGTGCCAGCAGCTTGGCCGGCAGGGGGGCTGGCGAGCAGTACTTC,CASSLAGRGAGEQYF
TRBJ2-7,once,.,TRBV27,TGTGCCAGCAGTACCGGAGAGACAGCGACCTACGAGCAGTACTTC,CASSTGETATYEQYF
TRBJ2-7,.,TRBD1,TRBV5-1,TGCGCCAGCAGCTTGCTCACCGGGACAGGGGGCGACGAGCAGTACTTC,CASSLLTGTGGDEQYF
TRBJ2-1,.,.,TRBV5-1,TGCGCCAGCAGCTTGGTGGGGGGACAGATCAGCAATGAGCAGTTCTTC,CASSLVGGQISNEQFF
TRBJ1-2,.,.,TRBV19,TGTGCCAGTAGTAGCGCCAGGAGAGGAAACTATGGCTACACCTTC,CASSSARRGNYGYTF
TRBJ2-3,.,.,TRBV7-3,TGTGCCAGCAGCTCACTAGGGGCGCCAGGAGATACGCAGTATTTT,CASSSLGAPGDTQYF
TRBJ1-3,.,.,TRBV6-1,TGTGCCAGCAGGAATCTTTGGGGATCTGGAAACACCATATATTTT,CASRNLWGSGNTIYF
TRBJ1-1,.,.,TRBV29-1,TGCAGCGGTCAATTGAACACTGAAGCTTTCTTT,CSGQLNTEAFF
TRBJ2-5,once,.,TRBV16,TGTGCCAGCAGCGGCCCCAGGACTACCCAAGAGACCCAGTACTTC,CASSGPRTTQETQYF
TRBJ1-5,.,TRBD1,TRBV18,TGTGCCAGCTCGGGAACAGGGGCAGATCAGCCCCAGCATTTT,CASSGTGADQPQHF
TRBJ2-1,.,TRBD2,TRBV7-9,TGTGCCAGCAGCAGACGGACTAGCGGGAGCCACAATGAGCAGTTCTTC,CASSRRTSGSHNEQFF
TRBJ2-5,.,.,TRBV11-3,TGTGCCAGCAGCTTAGGGGGGACGGTACAAGAGACCCAGTACTTC,CASSLGGTVQETQYF
TRBJ2-1,.,TRBD2,TRBV9,TGTGCCAGCAGCGAGACTAGCGGGGCCTACAATGAGCAGTTCTTC,CASSETSGAYNEQFF
TRBJ1-4,.,.,TRBV6-5,TGTGCCAGCAGGCTTAACAGGGCCTCTAATGAAAAACTGTTTTTT,CASRLNRASNEKLFF
TRBJ1-5,.,.,TRBV10-3,TGTGCCATCAGTGAGTTGGAACTAGGGAGCAATCAGCCCCAGCATTTT,CAISELELGSNQPQHF
TRBJ2-3,.,.,TRBV7-3,TGTGCCAGCAGCTTAACCATTGACACGCAGTATTTT,CASSLTIDTQYF
TRBJ1-5,.,.,TRBV7-9,TGTGCCAGCAGCTTAGACAGGGAAGGTCAGCCCCAGCATTTT,CASSLDREGQPQHF
TRBJ1-4,.,.,TRBV7-9,TGTGCCAGCAGATCCTATGAAAAACTGTTTTTT,CASRSYEKLFF